This T cell receptor beta chain was captured by sequencing in a study of T cell responses to AZD1222 COVID-19 vaccine. Study at large: Investigators merged groups given second doses at roughly 4 or roughly 12 weeks. Study observations and caveats: The study identified only six AZD1222 recipients as seropositive at baseline.

CDR1 LNHNV and CDR2 YYDKDF come from the germline V gene (reference sequence). The germline V and J ends were trimmed by 5 bases and 5 bases, with 10 bases remaining between them. The CDR3 covers 13 residues. Some clones are missing from TCRdb's copy, which holds only in-frame ones; the method was immunoSEQ multiplex PCR. The profile shows fewer than 120,000 clones, 85% to 95% of them singletons. As to this clone: Its antigen remains unidentified.

The source of this sequence is an adult in good health. Sequences were derived from peripheral blood, sampled on day 0 of AZD1222 vaccination. This sequence joins TRBV15 and TRBJ1-5; no clear D gene. CDR3 amino acids: CATSGSSDQPQHF. DNA of the CDR3: TGTGCCACCAGCGGATCCTCCGATCAGCCCCAGCATTTT.